This T cell receptor (beta chain) emerged from a study of blood T cell repertoires in COVID-19. About the research overall: The analysed material was cDNA or gDNA that came from T cells, B-cell-depleted T cells, or PBMCs.

The CDR3 runs 13 residues. CDR1 and CDR2 from the germline V gene are ENHRY and SYGVKD. V lost 11 bases and J lost 4, with 15 bases in between. Data came from immunoSEQ multiplex PCR; TCRdb stores just in-frame clones and leaves some out. The sample includes fewer than 300,000 clones, more than 85% of them seen just once. The sequence was collected from a woman in her twenties or thirties with COVID-19, enrolled during active disease. Sequences were obtained from peripheral blood. The rearrangement uses TRBV10-3 and TRBJ1-5, with D tentatively TRBD1 (6 bases). CDR3 amino acids: CAGSTGFNQPQHF. DNA for the CDR3: TGTGCCGGAAGCACAGGGTTTAATCAGCCCCAGCATTTT.